This T cell receptor (beta chain) was retrieved from a study of T cells after posttransplantation cyclophosphamide. Produced via immunoSEQ multiplex PCR; TCRdb's table is partial and in-frame only. This repertoire lists tens of thousands of clones without singletons; 2% to 3% sits in the top ten. The CDR3 spans 15 residues. Germline CDR1 is SEHNR and CDR2 is FQNEAQ (reference sequence). V lost 1 base, J lost 2 bases, and 0 bases stayed unmatched. The source of this sequence is a man aged 50-59 years in good health, CMV-negative, and a related stem cell transplant donor. The material sequenced was PBMCs. This chain connects TRBV7-9 to TRBJ2-5, with 11 bases lining up with TRBD1. The CDR3 loop is CASSLGDRGQETQYF. The CDR3 coding sequence is TGTGCCAGCAGCTTAGGGGACAGGGGGCAAGAGACCCAGTACTTC.